These T cell receptor beta chains were read from a single sample in a study of shared clonotypes between healthy human individuals. TCRdb's copy holds only in-frame clones and misses some; the assay was immunoSEQ multiplex PCR. This sample yields some 200,000 clones, of which about 65% are seen a single time; roughly 11% belongs to the top ten. The sequencing sample was made of memory CD4+ T cells sorted from blood. The receptors shown here come from a man in his thirties or forties in good health. CDR3s include the opening cysteine and the closing phenylalanine or tryptophan. A D gene is named only where the DNA matches it firmly. Not every row has a clone size; where given, it reads once, few, many or a size class.

V	D	size	J	CDR3	DNA
TRBV6-6	-	-	TRBJ1-1	CASSPAGGRTEAFF	TGTGCCAGCAGTCCCGCCGGAGGGCGGACTGAAGCTTTCTTT
TRBV7-9	-	-	TRBJ2-7	CASSLGPGTTAYEQYF	TGTGCCAGCAGCTTGGGTCCCGGGACAACCGCCTACGAGCAGTACTTC
TRBV7-9	-	once	TRBJ1-1	CASSRVEKNTEAFF	TGTGCCAGCAGTCGAGTCGAGAAAAACACTGAAGCTTTCTTT
TRBV6-6	-	few	TRBJ1-3	CASSYARGTGNTIYF	TGTGCCAGCAGTTACGCGAGAGGGACGGGAAACACCATATATTTT
TRBV2	-	-	TRBJ2-5	CASSVGYTGETQYF	TGTGCCAGCAGTGTGGGGTACACCGGGGAGACCCAGTACTTC
TRBV6-1	-	-	TRBJ2-5	CASSERYETQYF	TGTGCCAGCAGTGAACGGTACGAGACCCAGTACTTC
TRBV28	-	-	TRBJ1-1	CASRKSGNTEAFF	TGTGCCAGCAGAAAAAGTGGGAACACTGAAGCTTTCTTT
TRBV7-2	TRBD1	-	TRBJ2-3	CASSVRGTGVWDTQYF	TGTGCCAGCAGCGTCCGTGGGACAGGGGTCTGGGATACGCAGTATTTT
TRBV7-8	TRBD1	-	TRBJ2-7	CASSLVSGTGEWQYF	TGTGCCAGCAGCTTAGTCTCTGGGACAGGGGAGTGGCAGTACTTC
TRBV28	-	once	TRBJ2-5	CASSPFRGQETQYF	TGTGCCAGCAGTCCCTTCCGGGGGCAAGAGACCCAGTACTTC
TRBV5-1	-	-	TRBJ1-1	CASSSPQGGTEAFF	TGCGCCAGCAGCTCCCCGCAGGGAGGAACTGAAGCTTTCTTT
TRBV11-2	-	-	TRBJ2-2	CASSLRINHGELFF	TGTGCCAGCAGCCTAAGAATTAATCACGGGGAGCTGTTTTTT
TRBV7-9	-	-	TRBJ1-5	CASSLGQPQDLSNQPQHF	TGTGCCAGCAGCTTAGGGCAGCCACAAGATCTAAGCAATCAGCCCCAGCATTTT
TRBV28	-	few	TRBJ1-2	CASKLEGAFSGYTF	TGTGCCAGCAAGTTAGAGGGCGCATTCTCTGGCTACACCTTC
TRBV7-8	-	-	TRBJ2-7	CASSLETVTYEQYF	TGTGCCAGCAGCTTAGAGACTGTTACCTACGAGCAGTACTTC
TRBV19	-	-	TRBJ1-5	CASRTNINGQYSNQPQHF	TGTGCCAGTAGAACGAATATTAACGGACAGTATAGCAATCAGCCCCAGCATTTT
TRBV4-3	-	-	TRBJ1-5	CASSLWVNQPQHF	TGCGCCAGCAGCCTGTGGGTTAATCAGCCCCAGCATTTT
TRBV6-5	-	-	TRBJ1-5	CASSYSINSNQPQHF	TGTGCCAGCAGTTACTCGATAAATAGCAATCAGCCCCAGCATTTT
TRBV9	-	once	TRBJ2-7	CASSVAGVGVYEQYF	TGTGCCAGCAGCGTAGCTGGGGTGGGGGTCTACGAGCAGTACTTC